The clone carrying this T cell receptor (beta chain) was seen many times. As yet, its antigen is unknown. This sample was included in a study of Graves' ophthalmopathy and Graves' hyperthyroidism. The V gene lost 7 bases and the J gene lost 10 bases, with 10 bases spanning the gap. The CDR3 consists of 10 residues. The germline gives CDR1 MNHNS, CDR2 SASEGT. Broader study findings: Blood samples also showed most expanded thyroid clonotypes exceeding 0.001 frequency. Distinction of ophthalmopathy from stable hyperthyroidism by a 13-signature model reached 85% to 90% sensitivity and 81.08% specificity.

From RNA, the CDR3 regions of TCR beta chains were amplified and sequenced. HTBI primers primed a first-round RT-PCR, and a second-round multiplex PCR followed. Via MiXCR, TCRdb re-called the multiplex PCR reads, giving one row per CDR3 protein. The table includes hundreds of thousands of distinct CDR3 sequences, around 21% detected once. The chain joins TRBV6-1 to TRBJ1-1; D is ambiguous. The origin of this receptor is a woman in her late teens or twenties with stable Graves' hyperthyroidism. Sequencing was carried out using peripheral blood. The CDR3 DNA reads as TGTGCCAGCACGGACCGGAGAGCTTTCTTT. Translation: CASTDRRAFF.